One and the same sample provided the 26 T cell receptor beta chains below, sequenced in a study of blood T cell repertoires in COVID-19 (dated by TCRdb to between 2020 and 2021). The protocol used for the library was the immunoSEQ multiplex PCR assay. What TCRdb holds here is the immuneACCESS table cut down to in-frame rearrangements. Part of the clones is not present; checked against another copy, under half of the missing clones reflect an unresolved V gene, and the others are unexplained. For this sample there are 200,000 to 250,000 clones; 70% to 90% appear just once. The ten largest make up 1.4% to 1.5% of the sample. Sequencing used peripheral blood. The receptors come from a man aged 18 to 29 with active or convalescent COVID-19.

The chain employs TRBV27 and TRBJ2-1, with 11 positions matching TRBD2. The CDR3 spans 15 residues. Germline V CDR1 and CDR2: MNHEY, SMNVEV (reference sequence). After removal of 6 bases from V and 1 base from J, the junction contained 2 bases not matched to a gene. In DNA form, the CDR3 reads TGTGCCAGCAGCTTAGCGGGAGGGTCCTACAATGAGCAGTTCTTC. It codes for CASSLAGGSYNEQFF.

The gene calls are TRBV19 and TRBJ2-5; the D gene is possibly TRBD2 (6 bases). The CDR3 covers 15 residues. V was shortened by 4 bases and J by 5 bases, with 17 bases between the two germline ends. Germline V gives CDR1 LNHDA, CDR2 SQIVND (reference sequence). In DNA, the CDR3 is TGTGCCAGTAGTAGCAAGGGCGGGACCGGGGAGACCCAGTACTTC. This codes for CASSSKGGTGETQYF.

J is TRBJ2-7 and V is TRBV27; 8 positions match TRBD2. The V gene's germline CDR1 is MNHEY and CDR2 SMNVEV (reference sequence). This CDR3 is built from 14 residues. V lost 7 bases and J lost 5; bases outside the gene matches: 10. The CDR3 sequence: CASTVAGGGHEQYF. The CDR3, as DNA: TGTGCCAGCACCGTCGCGGGAGGTGGGCACGAGCAGTACTTC.

This chain connects TRBV10-1 to TRBJ1-1, with TRBD1 matching 7 bases. This CDR3 spans 14 amino acids. Germline V gives CDR1 WNHNN, CDR2 SYGVQD (reference sequence). V lost 6 bases and J lost 5; bases outside the gene matches: 9. CDR3 DNA sequence: TGCGCCAGCAGCCAGAAACGACAGGGAACTGAAGCTTTCTTT. Amino acid sequence: CASSQKRQGTEAFF.

This clone was detected once. The V gene is TRBV9, the J gene TRBJ1-2; TRBD1 aligns across 8 bases. Germline trimming cut 0 bases from V and 6 bases from J; bases unmatched to any gene: 4. The length of the CDR3 is 14 residues. The germline gives CDR1 SGDLS, CDR2 YYNGEE. CDR3 sequence reads: CASSVGRGLDGYTF. CDR3 DNA sequence: TGTGCCAGCAGCGTAGGCAGGGGGCTGGATGGCTACACCTTC.

This chain uses TRBV7-8 with TRBJ1-1; 7 nucleotides match TRBD1. Germline assignment: CDR1 SGHVS and CDR2 FQNEAQ. This CDR3 has 17 amino acids. The junction had 15 bases not matched to a gene; V was cut back by 2 bases and J by 6 bases. The DNA for the CDR3 is TGTGCCAGCAGCTTATCGGGGATCTGGACAGGAGTACCTGAAGCTTTCTTT. It specifies CASSLSGIWTGVPEAFF.

The DNA of the CDR3 is TGTGCCGGATCCGGGACAGGGGAGGGCGGCGAGCAGTACTTC. Protein: CAGSGTGEGGEQYF. The chain has TRBV30 and TRBJ2-7, with TRBD1 identical over 10 bases. V lost 8 bases and J lost 6; bases outside the gene matches: 13. There are 14 residues in the CDR3. Germline CDR1 reads GTSNPN; CDR2 reads SVGIG (reference sequence).

The chain links TRBV5-1 to TRBJ1-2; 7 bases are a match to TRBD1. CDR1 SGHRS and CDR2 YFSETQ come from the germline V gene. After removal of 3 bases from V and 7 bases from J, the junction contained 6 bases not matched to a gene. The CDR3 extends over 13 amino acids. CDR3 loop: CASSSGQVAGYTF. CDR3 coding DNA: TGCGCCAGCAGCTCCGGACAGGTGGCTGGCTACACCTTC.

This chain uses TRBV14 with TRBJ1-1, with TRBD1 matching 7 bases. V was clipped by 2 bases and J by 10 bases; unmatched bases: 10. Germline V gene data show CDR1 as SGHDN and CDR2 as FVKESK. CDR3 length: 14 amino acids. The CDR3 DNA reads as TGTGCCAGCAGCCAATGGGGACAGCCTCAAGGAGCTTTCTTT. Translation gives CASSQWGQPQGAFF.

This chain links TRBV5-1 with TRBJ1-1, with a possible D match to TRBD1 (5 bases). Germline V lookup: CDR1 SGHRS, CDR2 YFSETQ. Trimming took off 0 bases at V and 4 bases at J, with 25 bases between the two ends. This CDR3 is 19 amino acids long. CDR3 sequence: CASSLGPLVQGSRGTEAFF. The CDR3 DNA sequence: TGCGCCAGCAGCTTGGGCCCGTTGGTCCAGGGAAGTAGGGGCACTGAAGCTTTCTTT. The full variable domain, rest sourced from reference TRBV5-1 and TRBJ1-1, is KAGVTQTPRYLIKTRGQQVTLSCSPISGHRSVSWYQQTPGQGLQFLFEYFSETQRNKGNFPGRFSGRQFSNSRSEMNVSTLELGDSALYLCASSLGPLVQGSRGTEAFFGQGTRLTVV.

CDR3 protein: CATSTSHRVENGYTF. Here the CDR3 DNA reads TGTGCCACCAGCACATCCCACAGGGTAGAAAATGGCTACACCTTC. The chain has TRBV15 and TRBJ1-2; D perhaps matches TRBD1 (6 bases). Germline V gene data show CDR1 as LNHNV and CDR2 as YYDKDF (reference sequence). Trimming shortened V by 4 bases and J by 6 bases, and 18 bases separated the two germline ends. The CDR3 is made up of 15 amino acids.

The chain couples TRBV4-3 to TRBJ1-2, with TRBD1 identical over 9 bases. Germline CDR1 reads LGHNA; CDR2 reads YSLEER. CDR3 length: 15 residues. V dropped 3 bases and J dropped 4; count of bases not matched to a gene: 6. The CDR3 sequence is CASSQDRTGAYGYTF. CDR3 bases: TGCGCCAGCAGCCAGGACAGGACAGGGGCCTATGGCTACACCTTC.

The chain recombines TRBV30 with TRBJ1-2; D is unresolved. CDR3 length: 14 amino acids. Trimming removed 1 base from V and 8 bases from J, with 17 bases in between. Germline-derived CDR1 and CDR2 are GTSNPN and SVGIG (reference sequence). CDR3 protein: CAWSGGQDWRGYTF. CDR3 nucleotides: TGTGCCTGGAGTGGAGGGCAGGATTGGAGAGGCTACACCTTC.

This clone was detected only a few times. The chain is built from TRBV4-2 and TRBJ2-3, with a weak D call TRBD2 (6 bases). This CDR3 region has 15 residues. V lost 2 bases to trimming and J lost 4 bases, with 13 bases between them. In germline, CDR1 is LGHNA, CDR2 YNFKEQ. For the CDR3, the DNA is TGTGCCAGCAGCCAATCTACGACGGGGGCAGATACGCAGTATTTT. It yields the protein CASSQSTTGADTQYF.

The CDR3 coding sequence is TGTGCCAGCAGCCAGGGGGCGGGAACTAATGAAAAACTGTTTTTT. Encoded protein: CASSQGAGTNEKLFF. The chain joins TRBV3-1 (or the pseudogene TRBV3-2) to TRBJ1-4, with D possibly being TRBD1 (6 bases). Germline CDR1 is LGHDT and CDR2 is YNNKEL (reference sequence). With 3 bases removed from V and 1 base from J, the gap between germline ends came to 9 bases. This CDR3 contains 15 residues.

The J gene is TRBJ2-4, the V gene TRBV7-9; possibly TRBD1 for D (6 bases). There are 15 residues in the CDR3. CDR1 and CDR2 (germline): SEHNR, FQNEAQ (reference sequence). Trimming stripped 5 bases from V and 2 bases from J, with 13 bases between. CDR3 in amino acids: CASSPTGFSKNIQYF. The CDR3 bases are TGTGCCAGCAGCCCAACAGGGTTTTCCAAAAACATTCAGTACTTC.

The gene calls are TRBV24-1 and TRBJ2-3, with 7 bases fitting TRBD2. The CDR3 contains 16 residues. Losses at the gene ends were 5 bases for V and 2 bases for J; bases not matched to a gene: 9. Germline CDR1 KGHDR, CDR2 SFDVKD. The CDR3 DNA reads as TGTGCCACCAGTGGACGGGGGGTGAGGCTCACAGATACGCAGTATTTT. As protein: CATSGRGVRLTDTQYF.

CDR3 DNA sequence: TGTGCCAGCAGTGACTCGGACCCCGGGACAGGGGGCTCTGGGGCCAACGTCCTGACTTTC. This sequence encodes CASSDSDPGTGGSGANVLTF. The chain recombines TRBV6-4 with TRBJ2-6, with 11 bases matching TRBD1. CDR1 and CDR2 (germline): MRHNA, SNTAGT. With V trimmed by 0 bases and J by 0 bases, 7 bases remained unmatched. There are 20 residues in the CDR3.

This clone was seen only once. The chain links TRBV2 to TRBJ2-5, with D possibly TRBD1 on 5 matching bases. Trimming removed 3 bases from V and 9 bases from J, with 17 bases in between. The CDR3 has 14 amino acids. Germline CDR1 SNHLY, CDR2 FYNNEI. The DNA of the CDR3 is TGTGCCAGCAGTGAGACAGACGGGCCCGTCTCCCAGTACTTC. It specifies CASSETDGPVSQYF.

The V and J genes are TRBV4-2 and TRBJ1-2; 7 nucleotides line up with TRBD1. CDR1 LGHNA and CDR2 YNFKEQ come from the germline V gene. CDR3 size: 15 residues. With 0 bases clipped from V and 2 bases from J, the junction kept 3 bases outside the gene matches. Here the CDR3 DNA reads TGTGCCAGCAGCCAAGACGAACAGGGGAACTATGGCTACACCTTC. Protein product: CASSQDEQGNYGYTF.

Turning to this clone: At one boundary the junction diverges from the germline segment, which might be a read error. The rearrangement uses TRBV7-7 and TRBJ2-7, with 11 bases lining up with TRBD1. The CDR3 runs to 15 residues. Germline V CDR1 and CDR2: SSHAT, FNYEAQ (reference sequence). The CDR3 sequence is CASSQGTGGTYEQYF. The CDR3 nucleotides read TGTGCTAGCAGCCAAGGGACAGGGGGAACCTACGAGCAGTACTTC.

The chain has TRBV11-2 and TRBJ2-7; 12 bases agree with TRBD2. CDR3 length: 19 residues. The germline V gene has CDR1 SGHAT and CDR2 FQNNGV. V shed 1 base and J 4 bases; nucleotides not matched to a gene: 14. CDR3 in DNA: TGTGCCAGCAGCTTAGTAGGCCTAGCGGGAGGGCCGGTTGGGTACGAGCAGTACTTC. The encoded protein is CASSLVGLAGGPVGYEQYF. The whole variable domain, filled in from reference TRBV11-2 and TRBJ2-7, reads EAGVAQSPRYKIIEKRQSVAFWCNPISGHATLYWYQQILGQGPKLLIQFQNNGVVDDSQLPKDRFSAERLKGVDSTLKIQPAKLEDSAVYLCASSLVGLAGGPVGYEQYFGPGTRLTVT.

This rearrangement joins TRBV3-1 (or the pseudogene TRBV3-2) to TRBJ1-3, with D possibly TRBD1 on 5 matching bases. V lost 4 bases and J 3 bases, leaving 10 bases between the germline ends. This CDR3 contains 14 residues. Germline loops: CDR1 LGHDT, CDR2 YNNKEL (reference sequence). The CDR3 bases are TGTGCCAGCAGCCTACAGGCGAGTGGAAACACCATATATTTT. Its translation: CASSLQASGNTIYF.

This chain's CDR3 is CASSALAGSSTDTQYF. The CDR3 DNA follows: TGTGCCAGCAGCGCCCTAGCGGGGTCAAGCACAGATACGCAGTATTTT. This chain connects TRBV9 to TRBJ2-3; 9 positions match TRBD2. The junction had 5 bases not matched to a gene; V was cut back by 3 bases and J by 0 bases. The germline V gene encodes CDR1 SGDLS and CDR2 YYNGEE. The CDR3 is 16 residues long.

The chain recombines TRBV19 with TRBJ2-7; 10 bases match TRBD1. Germline CDR1 reads LNHDA; CDR2 reads SQIVND (reference sequence). V shed 4 bases, J shed 3 bases, and the junction held 6 bases outside the gene matches. This CDR3 spans 15 amino acids. The CDR3 nucleotides are TGTGCCAGTAGTAGAATCCGGGACAGGGGCTACGAGCAGTACTTC. It is translated as CASSRIRDRGYEQYF.

With regard to this clone: Additional DNA sequences in this sample encode the identical CDR3. The chain has TRBV5-8 and TRBJ2-7; TRBD2 matches at 11 bases. The CDR3 loop spans 17 amino acids. CDR1 and CDR2 from the germline V gene are SGHTS and YDEGEE. V was clipped by 0 bases and J by 0 bases; unmatched bases: 5. In nucleotides, the CDR3 is TGTGCCAGCAGCTTGGGAACTAGCGGGAGAGCCTCCTACGAGCAGTACTTC. Its translation is CASSLGTSGRASYEQYF.